This T cell receptor (beta chain) was retrieved from a study of tissue T cells after allogeneic stem cell transplantation. Study in general: Pathologist H&E review favored samples with visible lymphocytes for sequencing among multiple samples.

Steroid-refractory graft-versus-host disease after allogeneic hematopoietic cell transplant qualified adults for prospective research-autopsy enrollment. The CDR3 is 15 amino acids. Trimming pared 1 base from V and 2 bases from J, leaving 9 bases between. The germline gives CDR1 MGHRA, CDR2 YSYEKL. Using immunoSEQ multiplex PCR, the repertoire was profiled, and TCRdb retains in-frame clones only, with some absent. Counted here are more than 5,500 clones, around 80% occurring once; the ten biggest clones make up about 14%. The sequence was collected from a male patient at least 60 years old with steroid-refractory graft-versus-host disease after an allogeneic stem cell transplant. The graft donor may account for some of the T cells. The sequencing used skin, collected at autopsy. This chain links TRBV4-1 with TRBJ1-3; TRBD1 is a possible D gene (5 bases). The CDR3 bases are TGCGCCAGCAGCCAAGGCTGGGGGACTGGAAACACCATATATTTT. Protein: CASSQGWGTGNTIYF.